This TCR beta chain was documented in a study of T cell repertoires in cytomegalovirus infection. TCRdb reprocessed the reads with MiXCR, giving one entry per CDR3 protein. The repertoire holds approximately 770,000 distinct CDR3 sequences, 29% seen once, with less than 15% in the top ten. Concerning this clonotype itself: The target antigen is unknown.

Trimming removed 0 bases from V and 7 bases from J; junction bases left unmatched: 3. Germline V gene lookup returns CDR1 LNHNV and CDR2 YYDKDF (reference sequence). The CDR3 is made up of 15 amino acids. The sequence was collected from a human donor in good health (CMV status not recorded). Some clones in this sample may be carry-over from other donors' samples. The genes are TRBV15 and TRBJ1-6; 7 bases line up with TRBD1. The sample was cultured CD8+ T cells from PBMCs, taken from culture after CMV antigen stimulation. The CDR3 DNA reads TGTGCCACCAGCAGAGATGACAGGGCCAATTCACCCCTCCACTTT. Protein product: CATSRDDRANSPLHF.